Listed below are T cell receptor beta chains from one sample, sequenced in a study of blood T cell repertoires in COVID-19. The data were produced by immunoSEQ multiplex PCR, yet TCRdb's version contains in-frame clones alone and is incomplete. Here the sample spans about 410,000 clones, nearly 90% being singletons. The specimen was PBMCs or T cells enriched from blood (not recorded which). All receptors derive from a woman in her 30s who had recovered from COVID-19. CDR3s leave out the opening cysteine and the closing phenylalanine or tryptophan. Size tells how often a clone was seen (once, few, many) or the class of an expanded clone, and some rows leave it out.

v_call: TRBV12-3/TRBV12-4; j_call: TRBJ2-7; clone_size: few; cdr3_aa: ASSWGTNYEQY
v_call: TRBV5-1; j_call: TRBJ2-1; clone_size: -; cdr3_aa: ASSLRTGRPQGINNEQF
v_call: TRBV5-6; j_call: TRBJ2-1; clone_size: once; cdr3_aa: ASSLDPGEQF
v_call: TRBV7-2; j_call: TRBJ2-1; clone_size: -; cdr3_aa: ASSLIAGSPNNEQF
v_call: TRBV27; j_call: TRBJ2-7; clone_size: -; cdr3_aa: ASSRDRGRTDSYEQY
v_call: TRBV19; j_call: TRBJ1-2; clone_size: once; cdr3_aa: ASNPAGGGYT
v_call: TRBV7-2; j_call: TRBJ2-7; clone_size: -; cdr3_aa: ASSFAGTDFYEQY
v_call: TRBV19; j_call: TRBJ1-2; clone_size: -; cdr3_aa: ASGPGDEGYT
v_call: TRBV6-5; j_call: TRBJ1-6; clone_size: -; cdr3_aa: ASSYRGISPLH
v_call: TRBV5-6; j_call: TRBJ1-6; clone_size: -; cdr3_aa: ASSVRVLGSPLH
v_call: TRBV6-5; j_call: TRBJ2-1; clone_size: -; cdr3_aa: ASQGGGHYEQF
v_call: TRBV7-9; j_call: TRBJ2-3; clone_size: -; cdr3_aa: ASSAAGDGTDTQY
v_call: TRBV29-1; j_call: TRBJ2-1; clone_size: -; cdr3_aa: SVDGRTGGHNEQF
v_call: TRBV10-3; j_call: TRBJ2-1; clone_size: -; cdr3_aa: AISESSGAEEQF
v_call: TRBV5-1; j_call: TRBJ2-7; clone_size: -; cdr3_aa: ASRTAQGTYEQY
v_call: TRBV10-2; j_call: TRBJ2-1; clone_size: -; cdr3_aa: ASTRLAGARVSYNEQF
v_call: TRBV7-9; j_call: TRBJ2-1; clone_size: -; cdr3_aa: ASSPPRGEDEQF
v_call: TRBV6-2/TRBV6-3; j_call: TRBJ2-2; clone_size: -; cdr3_aa: ASSLPRTGELF
v_call: TRBV2; j_call: TRBJ1-4; clone_size: -; cdr3_aa: ASSSGGAGEKLF
v_call: TRBV6-5; j_call: TRBJ1-2; clone_size: -; cdr3_aa: ASSYSVLAGGHGYT
v_call: TRBV29-1; j_call: TRBJ1-1; clone_size: -; cdr3_aa: SVSRGGMNTEAF
v_call: TRBV4-2; j_call: TRBJ2-1; clone_size: -; cdr3_aa: ASSLRLAGVGNEQF
v_call: TRBV24-1; j_call: TRBJ1-2; clone_size: -; cdr3_aa: ATSDRTGYGYT
v_call: TRBV6-5; j_call: TRBJ1-1; clone_size: -; cdr3_aa: ASSYLGGNTEAF
v_call: TRBV7-8; j_call: TRBJ2-1; clone_size: -; cdr3_aa: ASSAETGPNEQF
v_call: TRBV19; j_call: TRBJ2-2; clone_size: -; cdr3_aa: ASNHPGTLLNTGELF
v_call: TRBV3-1/TRBV3-2; j_call: TRBJ1-1; clone_size: -; cdr3_aa: ASSQTSTGLNTEAF
v_call: TRBV29-1; j_call: TRBJ2-2; clone_size: -; cdr3_aa: SVLSDRATGELF
v_call: TRBV5-1; j_call: TRBJ2-1; clone_size: once; cdr3_aa: ASSLHVPGLAGTNNEQF
v_call: TRBV9; j_call: TRBJ2-2; clone_size: -; cdr3_aa: ASSAPTVTSGERELF
v_call: TRBV29-1; j_call: TRBJ1-4; clone_size: -; cdr3_aa: SVRGLDEKLF
v_call: TRBV24-1; j_call: TRBJ1-2; clone_size: -; cdr3_aa: ATSDPGQGYGYT
v_call: TRBV29-1; j_call: TRBJ1-1; clone_size: -; cdr3_aa: SVSDRGYEMNTEAF
v_call: TRBV27; j_call: TRBJ2-7; clone_size: -; cdr3_aa: ASSLAGDYEQY
v_call: TRBV7-9; j_call: TRBJ1-1; clone_size: -; cdr3_aa: ASSLAGGSGTEAF
v_call: TRBV28; j_call: TRBJ2-3; clone_size: -; cdr3_aa: ASSLYSGSTDTQY
v_call: TRBV6-5; j_call: TRBJ1-1; clone_size: -; cdr3_aa: ASSRGQIYTEAF
v_call: TRBV6-5; j_call: TRBJ2-3; clone_size: few; cdr3_aa: ASGREGLTDTQY
v_call: TRBV3-1/TRBV3-2; j_call: TRBJ2-7; clone_size: -; cdr3_aa: ASSLPGQGFDEQY
v_call: TRBV10-3; j_call: TRBJ1-1; clone_size: -; cdr3_aa: AIREGDRDTEAF
v_call: TRBV4-3; j_call: TRBJ2-6; clone_size: -; cdr3_aa: ASSQDSYRGFLGANVLT
v_call: TRBV6-5; j_call: TRBJ2-7; clone_size: -; cdr3_aa: ASSYGAWGDSYEQY
v_call: TRBV7-9; j_call: TRBJ2-2; clone_size: -; cdr3_aa: ASSLYPDRNTGELF
v_call: TRBV27; j_call: TRBJ2-7; clone_size: -; cdr3_aa: ASSLAGDYEQY
v_call: TRBV9; j_call: TRBJ1-1; clone_size: -; cdr3_aa: ASSLGRGGTEAF
v_call: TRBV11-2; j_call: TRBJ2-7; clone_size: once; cdr3_aa: ASSSQRGRLNYEQY
v_call: TRBV7-8; j_call: TRBJ1-2; clone_size: once; cdr3_aa: ASSASPGTGGRYGYT
v_call: TRBV30; j_call: TRBJ1-2; clone_size: -; cdr3_aa: AWSVISPLRPYT
v_call: TRBV19; j_call: TRBJ1-1; clone_size: -; cdr3_aa: ASSPTGRNTEAF
v_call: TRBV29-1; j_call: TRBJ2-7; clone_size: once; cdr3_aa: SVGTWTGAILYEQY
v_call: TRBV5-5; j_call: TRBJ2-1; clone_size: -; cdr3_aa: ASSSRMTSERVRNEQF
v_call: TRBV13; j_call: TRBJ2-5; clone_size: -; cdr3_aa: ASRQQQETQY
v_call: TRBV19; j_call: TRBJ1-5; clone_size: -; cdr3_aa: ASSTETGIGNQPQH
v_call: TRBV30; j_call: TRBJ2-3; clone_size: -; cdr3_aa: AWSVRTSGGLDTQY
v_call: TRBV7-2; j_call: TRBJ2-3; clone_size: once; cdr3_aa: ASSLAVAGTAKATGGY
v_call: TRBV9; j_call: TRBJ2-5; clone_size: -; cdr3_aa: ASSGSFEGEETQY
v_call: TRBV10-3; j_call: TRBJ1-6; clone_size: few; cdr3_aa: AIRRASFSDSPLH